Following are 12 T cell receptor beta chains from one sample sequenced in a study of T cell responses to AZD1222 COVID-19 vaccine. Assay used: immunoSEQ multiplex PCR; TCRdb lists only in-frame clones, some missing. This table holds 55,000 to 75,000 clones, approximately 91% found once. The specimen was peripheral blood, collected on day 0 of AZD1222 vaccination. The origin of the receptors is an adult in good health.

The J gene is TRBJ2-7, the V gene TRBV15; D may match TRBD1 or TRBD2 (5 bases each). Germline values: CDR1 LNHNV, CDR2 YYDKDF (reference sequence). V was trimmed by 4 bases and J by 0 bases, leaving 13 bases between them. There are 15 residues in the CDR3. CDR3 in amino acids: CATSNGTVNSYEQYF. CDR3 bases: TGTGCCACCAGCAACGGGACCGTAAACTCCTACGAGCAGTACTTC.

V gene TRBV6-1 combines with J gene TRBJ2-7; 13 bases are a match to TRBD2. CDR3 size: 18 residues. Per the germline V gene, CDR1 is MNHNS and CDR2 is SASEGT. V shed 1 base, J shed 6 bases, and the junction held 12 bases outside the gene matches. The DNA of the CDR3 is TGTGCCAGCAGTGAAGTAGGAGGGGGACTAGCGGGACCGCTCGAGCAGTACTTC. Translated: CASSEVGGGLAGPLEQYF.

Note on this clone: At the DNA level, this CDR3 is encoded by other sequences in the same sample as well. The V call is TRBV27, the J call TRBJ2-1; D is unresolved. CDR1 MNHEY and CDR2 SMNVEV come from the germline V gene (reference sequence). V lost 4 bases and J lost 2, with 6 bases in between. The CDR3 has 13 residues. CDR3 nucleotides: TGTGCCAGCAGTTCTGAACCCTACAATGAGCAGTTCTTC. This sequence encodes CASSSEPYNEQFF.

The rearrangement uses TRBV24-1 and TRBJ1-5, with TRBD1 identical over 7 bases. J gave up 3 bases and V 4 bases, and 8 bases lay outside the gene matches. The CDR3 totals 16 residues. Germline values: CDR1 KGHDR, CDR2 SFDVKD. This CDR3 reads CATSDTGQPFNQPQHF. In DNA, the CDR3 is TGTGCCACCAGTGACACGGGACAGCCCTTCAATCAGCCCCAGCATTTT.

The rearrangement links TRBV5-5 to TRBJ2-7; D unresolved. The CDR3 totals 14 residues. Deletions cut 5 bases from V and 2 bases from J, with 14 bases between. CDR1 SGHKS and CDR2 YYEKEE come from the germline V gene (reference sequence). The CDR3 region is CASSRPGSAYEQYF. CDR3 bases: TGTGCCAGCAGTCGTCCGGGCTCAGCCTACGAGCAGTACTTC.

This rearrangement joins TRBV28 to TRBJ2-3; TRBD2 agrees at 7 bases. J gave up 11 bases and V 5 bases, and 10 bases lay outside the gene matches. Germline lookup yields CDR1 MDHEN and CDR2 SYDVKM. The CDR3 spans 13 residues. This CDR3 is CASSRPPLAEQYF. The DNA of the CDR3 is TGTGCCAGCAGTCGTCCACCCCTAGCGGAGCAGTATTTT.

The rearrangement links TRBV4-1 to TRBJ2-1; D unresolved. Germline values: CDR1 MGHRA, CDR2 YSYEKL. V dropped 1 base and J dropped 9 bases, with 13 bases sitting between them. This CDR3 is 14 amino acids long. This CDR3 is CASSQGTLFGEQFF. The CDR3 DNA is TGCGCCAGCAGCCAAGGGACGCTGTTCGGTGAGCAGTTCTTC.

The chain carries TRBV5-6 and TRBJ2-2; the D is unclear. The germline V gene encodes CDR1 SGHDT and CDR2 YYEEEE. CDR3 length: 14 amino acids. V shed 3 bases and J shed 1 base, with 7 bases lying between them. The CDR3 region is CASSWTVNTGELFF. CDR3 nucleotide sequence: TGTGCCAGCAGCTGGACGGTGAACACCGGGGAGCTGTTTTTT.

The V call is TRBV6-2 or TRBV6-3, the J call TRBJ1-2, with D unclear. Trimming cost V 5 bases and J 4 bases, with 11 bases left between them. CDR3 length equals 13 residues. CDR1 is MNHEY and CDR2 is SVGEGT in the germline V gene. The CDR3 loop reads CASSNTGAYGYTF. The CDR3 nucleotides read TGTGCCAGCAGTAACACGGGAGCCTATGGCTACACCTTC.

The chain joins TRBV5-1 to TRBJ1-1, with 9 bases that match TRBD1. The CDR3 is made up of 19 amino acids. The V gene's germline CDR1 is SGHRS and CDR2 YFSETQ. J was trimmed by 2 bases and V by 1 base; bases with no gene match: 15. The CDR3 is CASSLSRGGTGRTNTEAFF. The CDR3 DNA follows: TGCGCCAGCAGCTTGTCCCGGGGTGGGACAGGGCGGACAAACACTGAAGCTTTCTTT.

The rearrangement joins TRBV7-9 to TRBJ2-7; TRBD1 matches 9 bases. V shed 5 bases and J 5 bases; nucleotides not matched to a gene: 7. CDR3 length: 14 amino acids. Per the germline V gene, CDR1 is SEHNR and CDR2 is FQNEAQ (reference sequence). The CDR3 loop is CASSPGQGWDEQYF. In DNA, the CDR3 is TGTGCCAGCAGCCCGGGACAGGGCTGGGACGAGCAGTACTTC.

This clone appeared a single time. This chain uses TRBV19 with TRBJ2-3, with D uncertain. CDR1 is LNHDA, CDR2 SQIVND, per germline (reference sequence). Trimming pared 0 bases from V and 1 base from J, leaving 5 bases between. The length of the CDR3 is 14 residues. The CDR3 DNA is TGTGCCAGTAGTATAGATACAGGCACAGATACGCAGTATTTT. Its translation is CASSIDTGTDTQYF.